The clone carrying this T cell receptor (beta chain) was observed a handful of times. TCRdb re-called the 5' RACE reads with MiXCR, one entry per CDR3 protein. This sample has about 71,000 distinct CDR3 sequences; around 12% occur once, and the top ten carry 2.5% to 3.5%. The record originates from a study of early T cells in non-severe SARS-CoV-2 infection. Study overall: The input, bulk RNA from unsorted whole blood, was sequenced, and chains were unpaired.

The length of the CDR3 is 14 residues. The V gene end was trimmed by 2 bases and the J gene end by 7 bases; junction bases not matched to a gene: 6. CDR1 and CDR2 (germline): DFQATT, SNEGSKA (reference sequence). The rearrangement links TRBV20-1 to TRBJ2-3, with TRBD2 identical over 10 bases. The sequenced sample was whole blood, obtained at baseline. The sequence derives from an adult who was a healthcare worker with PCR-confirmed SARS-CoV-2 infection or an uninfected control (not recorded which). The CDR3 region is CSARKRGGVNTQYF. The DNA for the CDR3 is TGCAGTGCTAGAAAGCGGGGGGGCGTGAATACGCAGTATTTT.